These 18 T cell receptor beta chains came from one sample sequenced in a study of blood T cells in healthy people across ages. Next came a second PCR, run for about 7 to 12 cycles, which used a sample-barcoded 5' primer along with a J-beta primer mix. Each CDR3 protein gets one entry after TCRdb re-called the 5' RACE reads with MiXCR. Of some 1.5 million distinct CDR3 sequences in the sample, over 25% were seen once. The material sequenced was blood. The receptors stem from a woman aged 25 to 39 in good health.

The chain uses TRBV10-3 and TRBJ2-7; TRBD2 matches at 8 bases. This CDR3 has 17 amino acids. The junction had 9 bases not matched to a gene; V was cut back by 0 bases and J by 2 bases. The germline gives CDR1 ENHRY, CDR2 SYGVKD. CDR3 bases: TGTGCCATCAGTGAGTCGATAGGTAGCGGGATGACCTACGAGCAGTACTTC. It codes for CAISESIGSGMTYEQYF.

CDR3: CASSSREYNSPLHF. The CDR3 DNA sequence: TGTGCCAGCAGTTCCCGGGAATATAATTCACCCCTCCACTTT. The rearrangement uses TRBV12-3 or TRBV12-4 and TRBJ1-6, with D unclear. Trimming shortened V by 4 bases and J by 4 bases, and 8 bases separated the two germline ends. The CDR3 runs 14 residues.

This chain links TRBV5-1 with TRBJ2-2; possibly TRBD2 for D (5 bases). The V end was cut by 3 bases, the J end by 0 bases, with 12 bases between. This CDR3 has 16 residues. The germline CDR1 and CDR2 sequences are SGHRS and YFSETQ. This CDR3 is CASSSAAETNTGELFF. In nucleotides, the CDR3 is TGCGCCAGCAGCTCAGCGGCCGAGACGAACACCGGGGAGCTGTTTTTT.

This clonotype was picked up a small number of times. DNA of the CDR3: TGTGCCAGCACCGAAGGGACGCCGGGCTACGAGCAGTACTTC. Translation: CASTEGTPGYEQYF. The chain joins TRBV7-9 to TRBJ2-7; perhaps D is TRBD1 or TRBD2 (5 bases each). CDR3 length equals 14 residues. Germline-derived CDR1 and CDR2 are SEHNR and FQNEAQ (reference sequence). The V and J ends lost 7 bases and 3 bases respectively, with 16 bases between them.

This clonotype came up a few times. The chain employs TRBV6-2 or TRBV6-3 and TRBJ1-1; D remains ambiguous. CDR3 length: 15 amino acids. V gave up 0 bases and J gave up 3 bases, with 11 bases separating them. Germline V gives CDR1 MNHEY, CDR2 SVGEGT. CDR3 DNA: TGTGCCAGCAGTTACTCCCGGGTTTTGGACACTGAAGCTTTCTTT. This codes for CASSYSRVLDTEAFF.

This clonotype was counted between two and nine times. J is TRBJ2-2 and V is TRBV6-6, with D uncertain. CDR3 length: 16 residues. CDR1 and CDR2 from the germline V gene are MNHNY and SVGAGI (reference sequence). Trimming stripped 1 base from V and 2 bases from J, with 11 bases between. CDR3 in DNA: TGTGCCAGCAGTTACTTCCAGAAAGCAAACACCGGGGAGCTGTTTTTT. Its translation is CASSYFQKANTGELFF.

This clonotype was picked up many times. The chain combines TRBV27 with TRBJ2-1; no clear D. Germline V gene sequence: CDR1 MNHEY, CDR2 SMNVEV (reference sequence). Trimming removed 7 bases from V and 5 bases from J, with 15 bases in between. This CDR3 is 14 amino acids long. The CDR3 reads CASTSIITDNEQFF. The CDR3 nucleotides are TGTGCCAGCACTTCCATCATAACGGACAATGAGCAGTTCTTC.

There are a few counts of this clonotype. This chain joins TRBV5-5 and TRBJ2-5; possible D gene TRBD1, 6 bases. Germline-derived CDR1 and CDR2 are SGHKS and YYEKEE (reference sequence). The CDR3 sequence is 14 residues long. V was trimmed by 4 bases and J by 2 bases, leaving 12 bases between them. The CDR3 loop reads CASSNTGLQETQYF. Here the CDR3 DNA reads TGTGCCAGCAGCAATACAGGGTTGCAAGAGACCCAGTACTTC.

This clonotype was seen a few times. This chain joins TRBV5-1 and TRBJ1-2; tentatively, D is TRBD1 (6 bases). This CDR3 has 17 amino acids. The germline V gene encodes CDR1 SGHRS and CDR2 YFSETQ. Trimming removed 4 bases at V and 3 bases at J, with 22 bases between. The CDR3 bases are TGCGCCAGCAGCGCGGTTAGTGTAGCAGGGGAAGACTATGGCTACACCTTC. It is translated as CASSAVSVAGEDYGYTF. The full variable domain, with the rest looked up from reference TRBV5-1 and TRBJ1-2, is KAGVTQTPRYLIKTRGQQVTLSCSPISGHRSVSWYQQTPGQGLQFLFEYFSETQRNKGNFPGRFSGRQFSNSRSEMNVSTLELGDSALYLCASSAVSVAGEDYGYTFGSGTRLTVV.

The V call is TRBV12-5, the J call TRBJ2-5; D could derive from TRBD1 or TRBD2 (5 bases each). V lost 0 bases, J lost 11 bases, and 22 bases lay in between. The CDR3 spans 16 residues. Germline-derived CDR1 and CDR2 are LGHNT and FRNRAP. Here the CDR3 reads CASGLVLSVLLGEQYF. The CDR3 nucleotides are TGTGCTAGTGGTTTGGTACTTAGCGTTTTACTGGGGGAGCAGTACTTC.

This rearrangement joins TRBV20-1 to TRBJ2-7; the match to TRBD2 covers 10 bases. The junction had 16 bases not matched to a gene; V was cut back by 7 bases and J by 7 bases. The V gene's germline CDR1 is DFQATT and CDR2 SNEGSKA (reference sequence). CDR3 length equals 15 residues. This CDR3 reads CSVKREGRSYNEQYF. The DNA for the CDR3 is TGCAGTGTTAAGCGGGAGGGCCGGTCCTACAATGAGCAGTACTTC.

This sequence joins TRBV5-5 and TRBJ1-1; D is unresolved. The V and J ends lost 4 bases and 5 bases respectively, with 12 bases between them. The germline gives CDR1 SGHKS, CDR2 YYEKEE (reference sequence). There are 13 residues in the CDR3. This CDR3 is CASSIGPETEAFF. As DNA, the CDR3 is TGTGCCAGCAGCATCGGACCCGAGACTGAAGCTTTCTTT.

The chain's CDR3 is CATSRDKATENTEAFF. As DNA, the CDR3 is TGTGCCACCAGCAGAGACAAGGCCACAGAGAACACTGAAGCTTTCTTT. This chain joins TRBV15 and TRBJ1-1; no reliable D call. CDR1 and CDR2 from the germline V gene are LNHNV and YYDKDF (reference sequence). Trimming removed 0 bases from V and 1 base from J, with 12 bases in between. The CDR3 runs to 16 residues.

In DNA form, the CDR3 reads TGTGCCAGTGAGTCAGGGGGGAAAGCTTTCTTT. Translating gives CASESGGKAFF. The chain combines TRBV6-5 with TRBJ1-1; 7 nucleotides line up with TRBD1. Trimming took 9 bases from V and 9 from J; bases not matched to a gene: 7. The germline V gene encodes CDR1 MNHEY and CDR2 SVGAGI. This CDR3 has 11 amino acids.

As to this clonotype: At one boundary the junction diverges from the germline segment, which might be a read error. V usage is TRBV6-5 and J usage is TRBJ1-2, with D perhaps matching TRBD1 (5 bases). The CDR3 is 13 amino acids. CDR1 and CDR2 from the germline V gene are MNHEY and SVGAGI. The CDR3 sequence: CASSRQGNYGHTF. The CDR3 DNA reads TGTGCCAGCAGTCGGCAGGGAAACTATGGCCACACCTTC.

Regarding this clonotype: This may arise from a read error, as a much more abundant clone is one base away. CDR3 sequence (DNA): TGCGCCAGCAGCGGGGGGACAGGGCTAGGGGACGAGCAGTTCTTC. This encodes CASSGGTGLGDEQFF. The chain joins TRBV5-1 to TRBJ2-1, with 9 bases lining up with TRBD1. This CDR3 comprises 15 residues. V shed 4 bases and J 10 bases; nucleotides not matched to a gene: 12. The germline gives CDR1 SGHRS, CDR2 YFSETQ.

The rearrangement uses TRBV5-4 and TRBJ2-1, with 10 nucleotides matching TRBD2. Germline V CDR1 and CDR2: SGHNT, YYREEE (reference sequence). The CDR3 is 16 residues long. V dropped 4 bases and J dropped 4; count of bases not matched to a gene: 8. This chain's CDR3 is CASSPQRTSGYNEQFF. The CDR3 region has the DNA TGTGCCAGCAGCCCTCAAAGGACTAGCGGTTACAATGAGCAGTTCTTC.

This clonotype was counted ten times or more. This chain uses TRBV2 with TRBJ2-7; 10 nucleotides align to TRBD1. Germline trimming cut 4 bases from V and 3 bases from J; bases unmatched to any gene: 3. The CDR3 loop spans 14 amino acids. Per germline, CDR1 SNHLY and CDR2 FYNNEI. CDR3 nucleotide sequence: TGTGCCAGCAGTGTGGACAGGGGGAACTACGAGCAGTACTTC. Encoded protein: CASSVDRGNYEQYF.